The rows below give T cell receptor beta chains drawn from one sample of a study of OX40 agonist ivuxolimab in advanced cancers. Clones were read by immunoSEQ multiplex PCR, and TCRdb kept only the in-frame ones, dropping some. The sample consists of tens of thousands of clones, roughly nine tenths of them appearing once. The specimen comprised CD4+ or CD8+ T cells sorted from blood, sampled in a trial of the OX40 agonist ivuxolimab. These receptors were collected from an adult with an advanced solid tumor such as melanoma, head and neck, liver or kidney cancer. CDR3s include the opening cysteine and the closing phenylalanine or tryptophan. The D gene is left open where the match is weak.

J,V,D,DNA,CDR3
TRBJ2-7,TRBV7-9,TRBD2,TGTGCCAGCAGCCCGCGGGGGGGCGAGCAGTACTTC,CASSPRGGEQYF
TRBJ1-6,TRBV5-4,NA,TGTGCCAGCAGCTTGGAAATCGGAGGGATTTCACCCCTCCACTTT,CASSLEIGGISPLHF
TRBJ1-2,TRBV6-6,NA,TGTGCCAGCACCATTAGAGGGAAATCGACCTTC,CASTIRGKSTF
TRBJ2-7,TRBV9,NA,TGTGCCAGTGCCCGCGAACAGTCCCGGGAGCAGTACTTC,CASAREQSREQYF
TRBJ2-1,TRBV11-3,NA,TGTGCCAGCAGTTTGGATAGCGGTGGGGCCTACAATGAGCAGTTCTTC,CASSLDSGGAYNEQFF
TRBJ1-1,TRBV9,TRBD1,TGTGCCAGCAGCTTTGGACAGGGCCATATGAACACTGAAGCTTTCTTT,CASSFGQGHMNTEAFF
TRBJ1-1,TRBV11-3,NA,TGTGCCAGCAGCTCCACGACAGACCTGAACACTGAAGCTTTCTTT,CASSSTTDLNTEAFF
TRBJ2-2,TRBV5-1,TRBD2,TGCGCCAGCAGCCCCGGGACTAGCAGCCCCGGGGAGCTGTTTTTT,CASSPGTSSPGELFF
TRBJ2-3,TRBV6-5,TRBD1,TGTGCCAGCAGGAGGGGGCCCACAGATACGCAGTATTTT,CASRRGPTDTQYF
TRBJ2-2,TRBV6-5,NA,TGTGCCAGCAGTTATACCACGACCTCCGGCGGGGAGCTGTTTTTT,CASSYTTTSGGELFF
TRBJ1-1,TRBV6-5,NA,TGTGCCAGCAGTTATCCGGGAGTGAACACTGAAGCTTTCTTT,CASSYPGVNTEAFF
TRBJ1-2,TRBV6-5,TRBD1,TGTGCCAGCACTCTAAACAGGGGAAGCGATGGCTACACCTTC,CASTLNRGSDGYTF
TRBJ2-1,TRBV7-6,TRBD2,TGTGCCAGCAGCTCCCCCGGGACTAGGGGTGTCTTC,CASSSPGTRGVF
TRBJ2-5,TRBV11-1,NA,TGTGCCAGCAGCGTCGAGACTAGGCCTCGGGAGACCCAGTACTTC,CASSVETRPRETQYF
TRBJ2-5,TRBV7-2,TRBD2,TGTGCCAGCAGCCCCAATAGCGGGAGAGCGGAGACCCAGTACTTC,CASSPNSGRAETQYF
TRBJ1-2,TRBV5-1,TRBD1,TGCGCCAGCAGCTTGGACAGGGGGAGTAACTATGGCTACACCTTC,CASSLDRGSNYGYTF